The TCR beta chain described here comes from a study of cytomegalovirus exposure and HLA in healthy donors. Study conclusions and caveats: Analysis performed later showed TCR beta chains linked to HLA being more clonally expanded than equally common others. Cytomegalovirus status was reportedly diagnosed by the classifier with high sensitivity and specificity.

CDR1 MDHEN and CDR2 SYDVKM come from the germline V gene. This CDR3 spans 15 amino acids. Trimming stripped 7 bases from V and 7 bases from J, with 21 bases between. Note on this clone: Antigen unknown.

PCR used 60 Vbeta primers and 13 Jbeta primers. In the study's own analysis: The count from a later analysis was 79 million or so unique TCR beta chains, 9 million to 12 million of them shared. Measured with immunoSEQ multiplex PCR; TCRdb has only the in-frame clones, and not every one. D and trimming come from the DNA, and the V and J calls and clone size come from that table. The sample consists of fewer than 110,000 clones, more than 70% of them appearing once. The specimen was PBMCs. This sequence originates from a man in his thirties or forties in good health and CMV-seronegative. The V gene is TRBV28, the J gene TRBJ2-3, with D perhaps TRBD2 (5 bases). The CDR3 loop reads CASTGLAELGYTQYF. CDR3 sequence (DNA): TGTGCCAGCACCGGTCTAGCCGAGTTGGGGTATACGCAGTATTTT.